Following are 15 T cell receptor beta chains from one sample sequenced in a study of a mutant IDH1 vaccine in newly diagnosed glioma. Libraries were prepared by immunoSEQ multiplex PCR; TCRdb keeps only in-frame clonotypes and omits some of them. The top ten hold 0.55% to 0.7% of the sample, which has 110,000 or so clones, 85% to 90% seen once. The time point here: week 11, during vaccination. The study gave 300 ug of mutant IDH1 20-mer peptide per vaccine dose, with topical imiquimod. These receptors' antigens are unknown. The sequences come from PBMCs, collected from a glioma patient whose treatment included an IDH1 peptide vaccine. The origin of the receptors is a woman between 45 and 65 years old with glioma.

The V gene is TRBV5-1, the J gene TRBJ1-5; no reliable D call. The germline V gene encodes CDR1 SGHRS and CDR2 YFSETQ. CDR3 size: 13 residues. Trimming removed 0 bases at V and 7 bases at J, with 8 bases between. CDR3: CASSLGTEQPQHF. The CDR3 bases are TGCGCCAGCAGCTTGGGGACGGAGCAGCCCCAGCATTTT.

This chain joins TRBV5-8 and TRBJ1-2, with D unclear. Germline lookup yields CDR1 SGHTS and CDR2 YDEGEE. V was trimmed by 1 base and J by 0 bases, leaving 4 bases between them. The CDR3 has 13 residues. The CDR3 DNA sequence: TGTGCCAGCAGCTTGCAAGCTAACTATGGCTACACCTTC. Translation gives CASSLQANYGYTF.

This sequence joins TRBV27 and TRBJ2-3; possible D gene TRBD1, 5 bases. From germline, CDR1 is MNHEY and CDR2 SMNVEV (reference sequence). The length of the CDR3 is 15 residues. Trimming removed 3 bases from V and 2 bases from J, with 12 bases in between. CDR3 sequence (DNA): TGTGCCAGCAGTTTGAGTCTAGGACACACAGATACGCAGTATTTT. Translating gives CASSLSLGHTDTQYF.

This clone is a singleton in its sample. CDR3 region: CASSLGTATYGYTF. CDR3 sequence (DNA): TGCGCCAGCAGCTTGGGGACAGCCACCTATGGCTACACCTTC. The chain has TRBV5-1 and TRBJ1-2; maybe TRBD1 (6 bases). The CDR3 covers 14 residues. With 0 bases removed from V and 4 bases from J, the gap between germline ends came to 10 bases. Germline V gene lookup returns CDR1 SGHRS and CDR2 YFSETQ.

The rearrangement uses TRBV29-1 and TRBJ2-7, with D perhaps matching TRBD1 (5 bases). The germline V gene has CDR1 SQVTM and CDR2 ANQGSEA. This CDR3 contains 12 residues. V was trimmed by 4 bases and J by 3 bases, leaving 10 bases between them. DNA for the CDR3: TGCAGCGTTGCCCAAGGGGTCTACGAGCAGTACTTC. This gives the protein CSVAQGVYEQYF.

The chain carries TRBV10-3 and TRBJ2-1; 10 nucleotides align to TRBD2. The CDR3 spans 15 residues. After removal of 3 bases from V and 7 bases from J, the junction contained 6 bases not matched to a gene. Germline CDR1 ENHRY, CDR2 SYGVKD. For the CDR3, the DNA is TGTGCCATCAGTGATCAGCGGGAGGGGATGAATGAGCAGTTCTTC. Its protein is CAISDQREGMNEQFF.

The rearrangement uses TRBV28 and TRBJ2-7; perhaps TRBD2 as D (6 bases). V was pared by 6 bases and J by 2 bases, with 11 bases between. CDR1 and CDR2 (germline): MDHEN, SYDVKM. This CDR3 comprises 13 residues. CDR3 nucleotides: TGTGCCAGCAGGGGGACTGGAGCCTACGAGCAGTACTTC. Amino acid sequence: CASRGTGAYEQYF.

The chain uses TRBV10-3 and TRBJ1-1; 7 positions match TRBD1. After removal of 4 bases from V and 0 bases from J, the junction contained 11 bases not matched to a gene. CDR1 and CDR2 (germline): ENHRY, SYGVKD. The CDR3 contains 17 residues. Written as DNA, the CDR3 is TGTGCCATCAGTGGGCAGGGGGGACGTAGGATGAACACTGAAGCTTTCTTT. It codes for CAISGQGGRRMNTEAFF.

The chain recombines TRBV11-2 with TRBJ2-7; tentatively, D is TRBD1 (6 bases). Trimming took off 5 bases at V and 0 bases at J, with 11 bases between the two ends. In germline, CDR1 is SGHAT, CDR2 FQNNGV. The CDR3 contains 14 residues. The CDR3 DNA reads as TGTGCCAGCAGCGGCGACAGGTCCTCCTACGAGCAGTACTTC. Amino acids: CASSGDRSSYEQYF.

This clone was observed once. The chain is built from TRBV5-4 and TRBJ1-2; D ambiguous. CDR1 is SGHNT, CDR2 YYREEE, per germline (reference sequence). The V gene lost 1 base and the J gene lost 2 bases, with 6 bases spanning the gap. This CDR3 has 13 residues. The CDR3 DNA reads as TGTGCCAGCAGCTTGACAGCAAACTATGGCTACACCTTC. Protein product: CASSLTANYGYTF.

The genes are TRBV9 and TRBJ2-6; D is possibly TRBD2 (6 bases). CDR3 length: 18 amino acids. Between the trimmed V and J ends, which lost 4 bases and 1 base, there was a span of 18 bases. Germline V CDR1 and CDR2: SGDLS, YYNGEE. The CDR3 loop is CASSPAGRPPSGANVLTF. Here the CDR3 DNA reads TGTGCCAGCAGCCCCGCGGGAAGACCACCATCTGGGGCCAACGTCCTGACTTTC.

The gene calls are TRBV27 and TRBJ2-1, with TRBD2 matching 8 bases. V gave up 5 bases and J gave up 4 bases; unmatched junction bases: 7. CDR1 is MNHEY, CDR2 SMNVEV, per germline (reference sequence). CDR3 length: 15 amino acids. DNA of the CDR3: TGTGCCAGCAGTCCGGGACTAGGGGGGTACAATGAGCAGTTCTTC. This encodes CASSPGLGGYNEQFF.

The rearrangement joins TRBV2 to TRBJ2-3; D not resolved. CDR3 length: 14 residues. V was trimmed by 3 bases and J by 8 bases, leaving 15 bases between them. From germline, CDR1 is SNHLY and CDR2 FYNNEI. The CDR3 loop reads CASSDPPGFGTQYF. In DNA, the CDR3 is TGTGCCAGCAGTGATCCCCCGGGTTTTGGTACGCAGTATTTT.

The chain has TRBV4-2 and TRBJ1-2, with 7 nucleotides matching TRBD1. Germline trimming cut 5 bases from V and 13 bases from J; bases unmatched to any gene: 13. Germline V gene lookup returns CDR1 LGHNA and CDR2 YNFKEQ. The length of the CDR3 is 13 residues. CDR3 nucleotide sequence: TGTGCCAGCAGCTTGGAGGGTTTGACAGGGATCACCTTC. This codes for CASSLEGLTGITF.

CDR3 nucleotides: TGTGCCAGCAGCACTGTGAGGAGCTCCTACAATGAGCAGTTCTTC. It translates to CASSTVRSSYNEQFF. This chain connects TRBV7-2 to TRBJ2-1; D remains unclear. CDR1 SGHTA and CDR2 FQGNSA come from the germline V gene. V was shortened by 5 bases and J by 0 bases, with 11 bases between the two germline ends. The CDR3 has 15 amino acids.